This passage covers 3 T cell receptor beta chains from one sample sequenced in a study of cytomegalovirus exposure and HLA in healthy donors. The PCR employed 60 Vbeta primers together with 13 Jbeta primers. Method: immunoSEQ multiplex PCR; TCRdb's copy keeps in-frame clones and lacks some. The repertoire includes under 250,000 clones, roughly 80% of them detected once, and 4.5% to 7% sits in the top ten. Input material: PBMCs. All receptors come from a man aged 40-49 years in good health and CMV-seropositive.

This clone was detected a few times. The chain has TRBV7-9 and TRBJ2-7; D is possibly TRBD1 (7 bases). Germline CDR1 and CDR2: SEHNR and FQNEAQ (reference sequence). Between the trimmed V and J ends, which lost 5 bases and 3 bases, there was a span of 23 bases. This CDR3 region has 17 residues. CDR3 in amino acids: CASSVGGDSDRLYEQYV. The CDR3 region has the DNA TGTGCCAGCAGCGTCGGAGGGGACTCGGACAGGCTCTACGAGCAGTACGTC.

The V gene is TRBV27, the J gene TRBJ2-5; 12 nucleotides align to TRBD1. V shed 6 bases and J 4 bases; nucleotides not matched to a gene: 15. CDR1 and CDR2 from the germline V gene are MNHEY and SMNVEV (reference sequence). The CDR3 is 18 residues long. CDR3 protein: CASRPVGTGQGAVETQYF. The CDR3 DNA reads TGTGCCAGCAGACCCGTGGGGACGGGACAGGGGGCTGTAGAGACCCAGTACTTC.

This chain connects TRBV10-3 to TRBJ1-2, with TRBD1 matching 12 bases. V shed 4 bases, J shed 4 bases, and the junction held 7 bases outside the gene matches. CDR1 is ENHRY and CDR2 is SYGVKD in the germline V gene. CDR3 length: 16 residues. The CDR3 sequence: CAISGGTGGALYGYTF. CDR3 sequence (DNA): TGTGCCATCAGTGGGGGGACAGGGGGCGCCCTCTATGGCTACACCTTC.